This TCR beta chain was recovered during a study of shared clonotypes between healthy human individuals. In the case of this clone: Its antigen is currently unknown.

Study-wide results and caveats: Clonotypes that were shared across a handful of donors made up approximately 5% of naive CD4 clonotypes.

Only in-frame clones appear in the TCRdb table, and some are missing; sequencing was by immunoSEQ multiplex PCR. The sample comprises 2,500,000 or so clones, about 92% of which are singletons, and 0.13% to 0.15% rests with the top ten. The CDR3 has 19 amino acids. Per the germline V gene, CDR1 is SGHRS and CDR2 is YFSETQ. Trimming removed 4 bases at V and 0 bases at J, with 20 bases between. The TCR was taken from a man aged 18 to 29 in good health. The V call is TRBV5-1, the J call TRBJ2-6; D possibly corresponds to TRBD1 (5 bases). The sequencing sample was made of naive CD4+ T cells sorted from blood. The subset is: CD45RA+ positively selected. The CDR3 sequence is CASSLVPRIGHSGANVLTF. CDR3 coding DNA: TGCGCCAGCAGCCTAGTCCCCCGTATAGGACACTCTGGGGCCAACGTCCTGACTTTC. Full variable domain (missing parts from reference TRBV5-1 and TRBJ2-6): KAGVTQTPRYLIKTRGQQVTLSCSPISGHRSVSWYQQTPGQGLQFLFEYFSETQRNKGNFPGRFSGRQFSNSRSEMNVSTLELGDSALYLCASSLVPRIGHSGANVLTFGAGSRLTVL.